This T cell receptor beta chain appears in the sequencing data of a study of shared clonotypes between healthy human individuals. Study-wide background: Each donor had three CD4 naive, three CD4 memory, two CD8 naive and one CD8 memory plate. Study conclusions and caveats: Shared clonotypes across all four donors exceeded non-shared ones in generation probability. The sharing of around 5% of naive CD4 clonotypes was seen across a few donors.

V shed 1 base and J shed 3 bases, with 13 bases lying between them. Germline CDR1 is SGHVS and CDR2 is FNYEAQ. The CDR3 loop spans 15 amino acids. The test was conducted at deep level. Measured with immunoSEQ multiplex PCR; TCRdb has only the in-frame clones, and not every one. The sample contains under 1,900,000 clones, 98% of which appear only once. On this clone itself: The antigen is unknown.

V usage is TRBV7-6 and J usage is TRBJ2-7; no definite D call. Source material: naive CD4+ T cells sorted from blood. Subset of the sample: CD45RA+ positively selected. The clonotype was recovered from a man aged 25 to 40 in good health. Written as DNA, the CDR3 is TGTGCCAGCAGCTTAGAGGCAGGCCCATTCTACGAGCAGTACTTC. Amino acids: CASSLEAGPFYEQYF.